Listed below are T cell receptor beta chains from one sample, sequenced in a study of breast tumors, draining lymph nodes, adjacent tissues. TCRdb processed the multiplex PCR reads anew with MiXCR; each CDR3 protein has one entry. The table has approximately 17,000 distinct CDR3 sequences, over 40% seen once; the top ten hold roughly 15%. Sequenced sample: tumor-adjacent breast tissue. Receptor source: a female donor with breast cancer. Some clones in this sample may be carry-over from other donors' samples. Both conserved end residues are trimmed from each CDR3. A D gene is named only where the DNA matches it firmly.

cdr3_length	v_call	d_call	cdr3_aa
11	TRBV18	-	ASSPSMNTEAF
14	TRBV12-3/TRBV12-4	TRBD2	ASSWLAGGITDTQY
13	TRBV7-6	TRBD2	ASSLAGGLDNEQF
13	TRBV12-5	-	ASGSSVQITDTQY
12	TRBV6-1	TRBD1	ASSEIGGPDTQY
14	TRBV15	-	ATSSQAGLGNSPLH
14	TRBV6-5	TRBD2	ASSHSGTSVTYEQY
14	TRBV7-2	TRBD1	ASSLSPGTGGYEQY
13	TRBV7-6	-	ASSVTLSSYNEQF
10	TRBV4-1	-	ASSDIPGTQY
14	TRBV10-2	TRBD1	ASRGGQGLNTGELF
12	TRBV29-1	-	SVEDSLSYNEQF
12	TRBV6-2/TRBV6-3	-	ASSRFRGSGELF
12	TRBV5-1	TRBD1	ASSLTGGRTEAF
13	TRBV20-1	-	SARDHIGATDTQY
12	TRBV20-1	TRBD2	SASQAGGTDTQY
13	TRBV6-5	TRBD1	ASSPWTGEYREQF
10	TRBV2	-	ASSVRGGTQY
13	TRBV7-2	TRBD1	ASSPGTGETYGYT
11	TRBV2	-	ASFRSHTDTQY
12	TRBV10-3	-	AIRGVGASYEQY
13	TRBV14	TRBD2	ASSAPRGARDTQY
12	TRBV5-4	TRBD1	ASSSRQGNYGYT
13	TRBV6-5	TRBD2	ASRSSGGYDNEQF
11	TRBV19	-	ASSTQGFTEAF
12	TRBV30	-	AWSAGRRNSPLH
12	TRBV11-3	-	AGLGGRDQETQY
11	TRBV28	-	ASTKDSLDEQY